The present T cell receptor (beta chain) was sequenced within a study of monozygotic twins with inflammatory bowel disease. It was roughly 3.5 ug of total RNA that each TCR library used. TCRdb reprocessed the 5' RACE reads and reports one entry per CDR3 protein, with no DNA. Reported are more than 100,000 distinct CDR3 sequences; the ten largest clones contain 1.9%. The CDR3 is 14 residues long. Per germline, CDR1 SGHRS and CDR2 YFSETQ. The sample comprised blood. The chain links TRBV5-1 to TRBJ1-1. This sequence was found in a human donor with ulcerative colitis or Crohn's disease, or a healthy co-twin of an affected twin (not recorded which). The CDR3 spells CASSRSNRGTEAFF.